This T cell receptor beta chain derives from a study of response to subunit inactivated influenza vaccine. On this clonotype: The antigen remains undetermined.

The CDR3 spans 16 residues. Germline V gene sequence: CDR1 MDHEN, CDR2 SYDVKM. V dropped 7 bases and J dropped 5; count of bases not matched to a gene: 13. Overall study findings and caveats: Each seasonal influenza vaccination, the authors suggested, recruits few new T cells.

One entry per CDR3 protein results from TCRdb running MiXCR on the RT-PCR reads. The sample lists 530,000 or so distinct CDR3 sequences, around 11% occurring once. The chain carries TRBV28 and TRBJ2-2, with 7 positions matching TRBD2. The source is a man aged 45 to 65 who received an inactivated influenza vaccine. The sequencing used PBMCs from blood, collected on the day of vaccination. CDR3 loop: CASTSRLAGITGELFF. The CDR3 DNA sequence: TGTGCCAGCACCTCACGGTTAGCGGGTATTACCGGGGAGCTGTTTTTT.